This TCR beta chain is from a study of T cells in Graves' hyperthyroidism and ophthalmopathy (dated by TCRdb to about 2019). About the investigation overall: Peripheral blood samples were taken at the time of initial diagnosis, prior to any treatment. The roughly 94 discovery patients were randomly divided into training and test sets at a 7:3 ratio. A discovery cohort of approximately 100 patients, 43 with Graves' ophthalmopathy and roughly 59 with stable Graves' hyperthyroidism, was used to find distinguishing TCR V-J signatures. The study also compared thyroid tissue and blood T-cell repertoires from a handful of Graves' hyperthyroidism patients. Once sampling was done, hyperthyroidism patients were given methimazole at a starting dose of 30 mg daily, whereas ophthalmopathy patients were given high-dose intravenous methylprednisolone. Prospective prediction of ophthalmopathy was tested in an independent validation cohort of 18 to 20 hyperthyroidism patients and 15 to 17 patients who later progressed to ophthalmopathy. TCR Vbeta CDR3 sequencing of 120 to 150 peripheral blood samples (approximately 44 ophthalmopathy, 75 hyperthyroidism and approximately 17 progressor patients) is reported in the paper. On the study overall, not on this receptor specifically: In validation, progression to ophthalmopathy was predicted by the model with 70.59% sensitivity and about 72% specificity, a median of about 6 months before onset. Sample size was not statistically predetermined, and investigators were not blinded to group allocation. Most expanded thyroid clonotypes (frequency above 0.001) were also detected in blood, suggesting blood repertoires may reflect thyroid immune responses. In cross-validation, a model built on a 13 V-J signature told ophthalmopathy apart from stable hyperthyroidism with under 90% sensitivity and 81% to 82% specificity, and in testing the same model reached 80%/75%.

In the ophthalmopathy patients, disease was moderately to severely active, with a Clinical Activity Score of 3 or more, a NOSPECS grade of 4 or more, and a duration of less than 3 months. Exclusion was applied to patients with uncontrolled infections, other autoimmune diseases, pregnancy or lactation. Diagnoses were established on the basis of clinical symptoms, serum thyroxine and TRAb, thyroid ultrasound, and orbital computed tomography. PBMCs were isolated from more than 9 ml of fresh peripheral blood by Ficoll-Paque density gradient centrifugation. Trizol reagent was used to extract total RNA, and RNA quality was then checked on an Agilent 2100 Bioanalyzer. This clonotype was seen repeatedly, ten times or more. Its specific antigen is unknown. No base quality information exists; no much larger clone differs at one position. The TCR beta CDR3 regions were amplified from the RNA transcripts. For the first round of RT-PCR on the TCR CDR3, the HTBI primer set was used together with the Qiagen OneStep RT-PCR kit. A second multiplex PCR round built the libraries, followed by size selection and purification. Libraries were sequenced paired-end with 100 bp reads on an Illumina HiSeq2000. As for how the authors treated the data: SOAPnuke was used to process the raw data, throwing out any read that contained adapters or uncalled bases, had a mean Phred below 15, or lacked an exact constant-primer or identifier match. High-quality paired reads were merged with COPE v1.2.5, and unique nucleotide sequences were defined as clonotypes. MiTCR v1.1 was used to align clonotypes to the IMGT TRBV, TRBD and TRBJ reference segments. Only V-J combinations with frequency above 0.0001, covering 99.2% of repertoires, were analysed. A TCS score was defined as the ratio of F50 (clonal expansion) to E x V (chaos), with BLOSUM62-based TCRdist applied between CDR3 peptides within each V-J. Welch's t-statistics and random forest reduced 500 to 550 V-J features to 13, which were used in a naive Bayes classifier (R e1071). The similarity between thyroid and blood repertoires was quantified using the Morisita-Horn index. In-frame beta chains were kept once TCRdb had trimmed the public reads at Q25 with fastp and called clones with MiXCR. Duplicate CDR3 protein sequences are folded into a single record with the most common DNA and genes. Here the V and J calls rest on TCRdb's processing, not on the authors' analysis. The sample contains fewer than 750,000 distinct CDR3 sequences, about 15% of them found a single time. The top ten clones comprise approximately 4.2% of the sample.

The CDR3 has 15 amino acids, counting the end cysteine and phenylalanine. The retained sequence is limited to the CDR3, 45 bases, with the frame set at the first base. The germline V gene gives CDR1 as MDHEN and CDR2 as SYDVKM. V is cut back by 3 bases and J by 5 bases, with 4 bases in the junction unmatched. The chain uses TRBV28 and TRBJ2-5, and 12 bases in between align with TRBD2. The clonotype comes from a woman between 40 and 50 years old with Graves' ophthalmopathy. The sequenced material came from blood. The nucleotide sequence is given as TGTGCCAGCAGTTTTGCTAGCGGGAGGGGGGAGACCCAGTACTTC. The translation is CASSFASGRGETQYF.